The clone carrying this TCR beta chain was counted ten times or more. Its antigen remains unidentified. Orbital computed tomography, thyroid ultrasound, serum thyroxine and TRAb, and clinical symptoms together informed the diagnoses. What was amplified from RNA transcripts were TCR beta CDR3 regions. The HTBI primer set was used in a first-round RT-PCR of the TCR CDR3. TCRdb analysed the multiplex PCR reads with MiXCR anew, one entry per CDR3 protein. This table has under 400,000 distinct CDR3 sequences, 21% appearing once. The V gene's germline CDR1 is LNHDA and CDR2 SQIVND (reference sequence). The CDR3 has 15 residues. V was shortened by 3 bases and J by 3 bases, with 12 bases between the two germline ends. The data originate from a study of T cells in Graves' hyperthyroidism and ophthalmopathy. Study-wide points: Peripheral blood also featured most of the thyroid clonotypes expanded above 0.001.

The receptor was isolated from a woman between 50 and 59 years old with Graves' hyperthyroidism. V is TRBV19 and J is TRBJ1-5, with D possibly being TRBD1 (6 bases). Sequenced: blood. CDR3 bases: TGTGCCAGTAGTATTCCCGGACAGATCAATCAGCCCCAGCATTTT. Protein sequence: CASSIPGQINQPQHF.